The 32 T cell receptor beta chains below come from one sample, sequenced in a study of PD-1 blockade in classical Hodgkin lymphoma. All trial patients relapsed after autologous stem cell transplantation. Assay: immunoSEQ multiplex PCR; the TCRdb copy retains only in-frame clones and omits some. This sample carries about 36,000 clones, 69% of them seen once, and the ten largest clones take roughly an eighth. Sequenced here: peripheral blood mononuclear cells (PBMCs), sampled before the second cycle of nivolumab. The source is a human donor with classical Hodgkin lymphoma.

The chain couples TRBV7-2 to TRBJ1-5; D unresolved. The CDR3 spans 14 residues. V was cut by 1 base and J by 5 bases, with 9 bases left in between. Germline V gene sequence: CDR1 SGHTA, CDR2 FQGNSA. CDR3: CASSLVQRDQPQHF. CDR3 bases: TGTGCCAGCAGCTTAGTCCAGAGAGATCAGCCCCAGCATTTT.

The chain employs TRBV7-2 and TRBJ2-2; the D gene is possibly TRBD2 (6 bases). The V gene lost 1 base and the J gene lost 6 bases, with 12 bases spanning the gap. Germline lookup yields CDR1 SGHTA and CDR2 FQGNSA. This CDR3 has 15 residues. CDR3: CASSLGSTSSGELFF. Written as DNA, the CDR3 is TGTGCCAGCAGCTTAGGGTCGACTAGTTCCGGGGAGCTGTTTTTT.

The chain recombines TRBV7-2 with TRBJ2-1; 8 nucleotides match TRBD1. The CDR3 loop spans 14 amino acids. Trimming took 7 bases from V and 6 from J; bases not matched to a gene: 8. CDR1 and CDR2 from the germline V gene are SGHTA and FQGNSA. The CDR3 DNA follows: TGTGCCAGCAACTCGGACAGGGTGGTCAATGAGCAGTTCTTC. Translation: CASNSDRVVNEQFF.

This clone occurred a few times. The chain has TRBV10-3 and TRBJ2-7, with 13 bases fitting TRBD2. The V and J ends lost 4 bases and 2 bases, in that order; junction bases with no gene match: 2. This CDR3 is 15 amino acids long. Per germline, CDR1 ENHRY and CDR2 SYGVKD. CDR3 protein: CAISATSGGTYEQYF. The CDR3, as DNA: TGTGCCATCAGTGCGACTAGCGGGGGGACCTACGAGCAGTACTTC.

This clone was found a few times. The gene calls are TRBV7-8 and TRBJ1-4; unclear D gene. With 5 bases removed from V and 0 bases from J, the gap between germline ends came to 22 bases. The CDR3 has 19 amino acids. Germline values: CDR1 SGHVS, CDR2 FQNEAQ. The CDR3 DNA reads as TGTGCCAGCAGCCAGACACATAGCCTCCTCGGTCCAACTAATGAAAAACTGTTTTTT. This gives the protein CASSQTHSLLGPTNEKLFF.

The rearrangement uses TRBV5-4 and TRBJ2-5; maybe TRBD2 (5 bases). CDR3 length equals 13 residues. Germline lookup yields CDR1 SGHNT and CDR2 YYREEE (reference sequence). Trimming removed 1 base at V and 4 bases at J, with 8 bases between. The CDR3 loop is CASSLPGIETQYF. The CDR3, as DNA: TGTGCCAGCAGCTTGCCCGGGATAGAGACCCAGTACTTC.

The chain joins TRBV6-1 to TRBJ2-7; 10 bases fit TRBD1. This CDR3 has 13 residues. Germline loops: CDR1 MNHNS, CDR2 SASEGT. V lost 7 bases and J lost 6; bases outside the gene matches: 6. This chain's CDR3 is CASKRQGASEQYF. CDR3 DNA: TGTGCCAGCAAGCGACAGGGGGCTTCCGAGCAGTACTTC.

The chain carries TRBV2 and TRBJ2-7, with 10 bases that match TRBD2. The V gene end was trimmed by 7 bases and the J gene end by 6 bases; junction bases not matched to a gene: 12. The germline V gene encodes CDR1 SNHLY and CDR2 FYNNEI. The CDR3 consists of 15 residues. This chain's CDR3 is CASKSAAGGRFEQYF. The DNA of the CDR3 is TGTGCCAGCAAATCAGCAGCGGGAGGGCGTTTCGAGCAGTACTTC.

The chain links TRBV7-3 to TRBJ2-5; 10 nucleotides line up with TRBD2. V lost 5 bases to trimming and J lost 4 bases; unmatched junction nucleotides: 16. The germline gives CDR1 SGHTA, CDR2 FQGTGA. CDR3 length: 18 residues. The CDR3: CASSAQDLAGAKGETQYF. The CDR3 DNA sequence: TGTGCCAGCAGCGCCCAGGATCTAGCGGGGGCAAAGGGAGAGACCCAGTACTTC.

In DNA form, the CDR3 reads TGTGCCAGCGTGCGACCGGGGGGTGGGGAGACCCAGTACTTC. Its translation is CASVRPGGGETQYF. This chain connects TRBV28 to TRBJ2-5, with 7 bases aligning to TRBD2. V gave up 8 bases and J gave up 5 bases; unmatched junction bases: 11. CDR1 MDHEN and CDR2 SYDVKM come from the germline V gene. The CDR3 is 14 amino acids.

This clone was recorded a few times. The chain is built from TRBV15 and TRBJ2-2; TRBD2 aligns across 7 bases. This CDR3 contains 18 residues. From germline, CDR1 is LNHNV and CDR2 YYDKDF (reference sequence). V was clipped by 3 bases and J by 4 bases; unmatched bases: 14. The CDR3 region has the DNA TGTGCCACCAGCAGTGATCGACGGGAGGCGTCGGGCACCGGGGAGCTGTTTTTT. Translating gives CATSSDRREASGTGELFF.

The chain links TRBV7-3 to TRBJ2-2, with TRBD2 matching over 13 bases. CDR1 is SGHTA, CDR2 FQGTGA, per germline. The CDR3 is 16 amino acids. V trimming: 0 bases; J trimming: 5 bases; junction bases outside the gene matches: 0. The CDR3 reads CASSLTGLAGTGELFF. CDR3 coding DNA: TGTGCCAGCAGCTTAACGGGACTAGCGGGAACCGGGGAGCTGTTTTTT.

This clone was recorded once. This rearrangement joins TRBV10-3 to TRBJ2-7, with 8 bases that match TRBD1. This CDR3 has 15 residues. Trimming removed 4 bases from V and 0 bases from J; junction bases left unmatched: 5. The germline V gene encodes CDR1 ENHRY and CDR2 SYGVKD. This CDR3 is CAISVTGGRSYEQYF. The CDR3 DNA reads TGTGCCATCAGTGTTACAGGGGGTCGCTCCTACGAGCAGTACTTC.

The chain recombines TRBV27 with TRBJ1-2; D unclear. V shed 6 bases and J shed 4 bases, with 21 bases lying between them. Looked up from germline, CDR1 is MNHEY and CDR2 is SMNVEV (reference sequence). CDR3 length equals 16 residues. The CDR3 here is CASSAANQGPIYGYTF. The CDR3 DNA sequence: TGTGCCAGCAGCGCCGCAAATCAAGGTCCCATCTATGGCTACACCTTC.

The rearrangement joins TRBV5-5 to TRBJ1-2; possibly TRBD1 for D (5 bases). V lost 6 bases to trimming and J lost 4 bases, with 19 bases between them. Looked up from germline, CDR1 is SGHKS and CDR2 is YYEKEE (reference sequence). The CDR3 covers 15 residues. Here the CDR3 reads CASTAGTSGGYGYTF. CDR3 sequence (DNA): TGTGCCAGCACCGCCGGAACGTCCGGGGGCTATGGCTACACCTTC.

This clone is deemed medium-sized. The DNA for the CDR3 is TGTGCCAGCAGTTCCTCTGGGGAGCAGTACTTC. It translates to CASSSSGEQYF. The chain uses TRBV28 and TRBJ2-7, with D unresolved. V was shortened by 4 bases and J by 7 bases, with 8 bases between the two germline ends. CDR1 is MDHEN and CDR2 is SYDVKM in the germline V gene. The length of the CDR3 is 11 residues.

V and J are TRBV11-2 and TRBJ1-6, with D unresolved. CDR1 is SGHAT and CDR2 is FQNNGV in the germline V gene. This CDR3 is built from 12 residues. Deletions cut 5 bases from V and 14 bases from J, with 13 bases between. Here the CDR3 DNA reads TGTGCCAGCAGCCGCATAGGATGGGCCCTCCACTTT. Translation gives CASSRIGWALHF.

A few counts support this clone. V is TRBV2 and J is TRBJ1-2; the D is unclear. Germline loops: CDR1 SNHLY, CDR2 FYNNEI. V was shortened by 7 bases and J by 1 base, with 4 bases between the two germline ends. CDR3 length: 11 amino acids. The CDR3 loop reads CASNGNYGYTF. Written as DNA, the CDR3 is TGTGCCAGCAACGGTAACTATGGCTACACCTTC.

In its sample, this clone was seen a few times. The chain couples TRBV7-9 to TRBJ1-1, with D hard to call. This CDR3 contains 14 residues. Germline CDR1 SEHNR, CDR2 FQNEAQ (reference sequence). V was pared by 4 bases and J by 1 base, with 10 bases between. The CDR3 DNA sequence: TGTGCCAGCAGCTCCCCGTACGGGAACACTGAAGCTTTCTTT. Its protein is CASSSPYGNTEAFF.

This clone was counted only a few times. The rearrangement joins TRBV10-3 to TRBJ2-7; TRBD1 matches 9 bases. Germline V lookup: CDR1 ENHRY, CDR2 SYGVKD. This CDR3 comprises 13 residues. The J segment lost 3 bases and the V segment lost 6 bases, leaving 3 bases of the junction unmatched. This CDR3 is CAISPTGGYEQYF. DNA for the CDR3: TGTGCCATCAGCCCGACAGGGGGCTACGAGCAGTACTTC.

The chain employs TRBV27 and TRBJ2-1; D is possibly TRBD2 (8 bases). Germline lookup yields CDR1 MNHEY and CDR2 SMNVEV (reference sequence). Between the trimmed V and J ends, which lost 6 bases and 16 bases, there was a span of 25 bases. The CDR3 runs to 14 residues. This CDR3 reads CASSPTGISGSGFF. CDR3 DNA: TGTGCCAGCAGCCCGACAGGGATCAGCGGGAGCGGATTCTTC.

This clone appeared a few times. This sequence joins TRBV30 and TRBJ1-3; D uncertain. Germline CDR1 is GTSNPN and CDR2 is SVGIG (reference sequence). The CDR3 loop spans 15 amino acids. V was trimmed by 3 bases and J by 0 bases, leaving 12 bases between them. The chain's CDR3 is CAWSHGVNSGNTIYF. CDR3 sequence (DNA): TGTGCCTGGAGCCACGGGGTTAACTCTGGAAACACCATATATTTT.

The CDR3 region is CASSRTGERGTEQFF. CDR3 in DNA: TGTGCCAGCAGCAGGACAGGGGAAAGGGGTACTGAGCAGTTCTTC. This rearrangement joins TRBV5-4 to TRBJ2-1; 9 nucleotides match TRBD1. This CDR3 has 15 residues. Per germline, CDR1 SGHNT and CDR2 YYREEE (reference sequence). V lost 4 bases and J lost 9; bases outside the gene matches: 11.

The V and J genes are TRBV5-3 and TRBJ1-2; TRBD1 agrees at 8 bases. TRBV5-3 is given ORF status, its function remaining uncertain. The CDR3 has 12 amino acids. The ends lost 8 bases at V and 6 bases at J; junction bases unmatched: 6. CDR3 region: CASSPDRDGYTF. CDR3 sequence (DNA): TGTGCCAGCAGCCCGGACAGGGATGGCTACACCTTC.

The chain links TRBV5-1 to TRBJ2-6; a weak D match, TRBD1 (5 bases). The germline V and J ends were trimmed by 5 bases and 7 bases, with 7 bases remaining between them. This CDR3 is 12 amino acids long. Germline values: CDR1 SGHRS, CDR2 YFSETQ. CDR3 protein: CASRDSANVLTF. DNA of the CDR3: TGCGCCAGCAGAGACAGCGCCAACGTCCTGACTTTC. Supplemented by reference TRBV5-1 and TRBJ2-6, the full variable domain reads KAGVTQTPRYLIKTRGQQVTLSCSPISGHRSVSWYQQTPGQGLQFLFEYFSETQRNKGNFPGRFSGRQFSNSRSEMNVSTLELGDSALYLCASRDSANVLTFGAGSRLTVL.

The chain couples TRBV2 to TRBJ2-7; D gene ambiguous. Between the trimmed V and J ends, which lost 4 bases and 6 bases, there was a span of 10 bases. The CDR3 length is 12 residues. Germline V lookup: CDR1 SNHLY, CDR2 FYNNEI. CDR3 protein: CASSGSGPEQYF. The CDR3 DNA reads as TGTGCCAGCAGTGGCTCAGGCCCCGAGCAGTACTTC.

The chain uses TRBV11-1 and TRBJ2-1; D perhaps matches TRBD1 (5 bases). V gave up 3 bases and J gave up 2 bases, with 11 bases separating them. The CDR3 has 15 amino acids. The germline V gene has CDR1 SGHAT and CDR2 FQDESV (reference sequence). The CDR3 nucleotides are TGTGCCAGCAGCTTGGTGGGGCCCACCTACAATGAGCAGTTCTTC. Encoded protein: CASSLVGPTYNEQFF.

This clone was picked up a small number of times. V is TRBV14 and J is TRBJ1-1, with 9 bases aligning to TRBD1. Unmatched junction bases numbered 10, after V lost 7 bases and J lost 4 bases. The germline CDR1 and CDR2 sequences are SGHDN and FVKESK. This CDR3 has 15 residues. CDR3 protein: CASKGTGYRGTEAFF. CDR3 sequence (DNA): TGTGCCAGCAAAGGGACAGGGTATAGGGGCACTGAAGCTTTCTTT.

The chain carries TRBV28 and TRBJ2-7, with 7 bases aligning to TRBD1. Trimming removed 6 bases from V and 2 bases from J; junction bases left unmatched: 10. Looked up from germline, CDR1 is MDHEN and CDR2 is SYDVKM. The CDR3 contains 15 residues. The CDR3 spells CASRDGQARTYEQYF. The CDR3 region has the DNA TGTGCCAGCAGAGACGGACAGGCAAGGACCTACGAGCAGTACTTC.

V gene TRBV28 combines with J gene TRBJ2-7; D might be TRBD2 (5 bases). V lost 5 bases, J lost 9 bases, and 11 bases lay in between. The CDR3 extends over 11 amino acids. Germline V gives CDR1 MDHEN, CDR2 SYDVKM. Written as DNA, the CDR3 is TGTGCCAGCAGTACGGGTCGGGGGCAGTACTTC. This translates into CASSTGRGQYF.

V gene TRBV6-5 combines with J gene TRBJ1-2, with a tentative D call TRBD1 (6 bases). The CDR3 runs 16 residues. The germline V gene encodes CDR1 MNHEY and CDR2 SVGAGI. V was clipped by 0 bases and J by 4 bases, with 15 bases between them. CDR3 loop: CASSYSPRGLGYGYTF. The CDR3 region has the DNA TGTGCCAGCAGTTACTCGCCGCGGGGGCTCGGCTATGGCTACACCTTC.

This clone was picked up a small number of times. DNA for the CDR3: TGTGCCAGTAGTATAGAAGGGAGAAATAGCAATCAGCCCCAGCATTTT. Translating it yields CASSIEGRNSNQPQHF. The chain couples TRBV19 to TRBJ1-5; D remains unclear. CDR3 length equals 16 residues. Germline CDR1 LNHDA, CDR2 SQIVND (reference sequence). The germline V and J ends were trimmed by 0 bases and 0 bases, with 9 bases remaining between them.